The sequence of this T cell receptor (beta chain) was determined in a study of radiation and T cells in renal cell carcinoma. Generated by immunoSEQ multiplex PCR, the TCRdb table keeps only in-frame clones and is missing some. Of 100,000 to 150,000 clones detected, around 83% appear once; the ten largest clones hold about 2.9%. As for time point: baseline pretreatment blood. Indicated treatment: 15 Gy SBRT to primary tumor, nephrectomy 4 weeks later. Radiation-treated patients gave blood at baseline, week 2 and week 4. Germline V CDR1 and CDR2: MNHEY, SMNVEV (reference sequence). Between the trimmed V and J ends, which lost 1 base and 3 bases, there was a span of 10 bases. CDR3 length equals 14 residues.

This sequence originates from a woman aged 60-70 years with renal cell carcinoma. This sample comprised blood, obtained from a patient whose treatment included radiotherapy and nephrectomy. The V and J genes are TRBV27 and TRBJ2-7; the D gene is possibly TRBD1 (5 bases). The CDR3 loop reads CASSLLQVGYEQYF. As DNA, the CDR3 is TGTGCCAGCAGTTTATTACAGGTGGGCTACGAGCAGTACTTC.